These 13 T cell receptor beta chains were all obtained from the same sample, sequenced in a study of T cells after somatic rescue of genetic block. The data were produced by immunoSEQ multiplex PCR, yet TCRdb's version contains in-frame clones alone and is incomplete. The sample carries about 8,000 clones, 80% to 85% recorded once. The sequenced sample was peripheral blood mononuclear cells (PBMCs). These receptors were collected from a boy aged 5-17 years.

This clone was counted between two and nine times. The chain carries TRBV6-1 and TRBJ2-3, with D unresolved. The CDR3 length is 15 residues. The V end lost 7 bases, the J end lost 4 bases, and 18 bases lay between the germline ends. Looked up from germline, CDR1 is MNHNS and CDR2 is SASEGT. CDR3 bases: TGTGCCAGCAATCGTAGACCTGGGCAGGCAGATACGCAGTATTTT. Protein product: CASNRRPGQADTQYF.

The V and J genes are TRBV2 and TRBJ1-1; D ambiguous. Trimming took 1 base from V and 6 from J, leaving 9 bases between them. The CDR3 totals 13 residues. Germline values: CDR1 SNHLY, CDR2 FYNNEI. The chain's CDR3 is CASSEGSISEAFF. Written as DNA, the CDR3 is TGTGCCAGCAGTGAAGGCTCCATTTCTGAAGCTTTCTTT.

CDR3 nucleotide sequence: TGTGCCAGAAGCGGATACAGATCGGGACTAGCGGGGGACCTCCTTAGCACAGATACGCAGTATTTT. It is translated as CARSGYRSGLAGDLLSTDTQYF. The chain carries TRBV5-3 and TRBJ2-3; TRBD2 matches at 14 bases. TRBV5-3 is labeled an ORF, and its function is uncertain. The CDR3 is made up of 22 amino acids. The ends lost 4 bases at V and 0 bases at J; junction bases unmatched: 19.

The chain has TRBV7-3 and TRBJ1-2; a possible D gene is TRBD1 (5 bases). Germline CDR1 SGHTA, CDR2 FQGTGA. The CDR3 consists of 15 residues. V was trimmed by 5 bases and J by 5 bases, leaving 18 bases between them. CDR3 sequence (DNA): TGTGCCAGCAGCACCTCAGGGATGGAAGGGTATGGCTACACCTTC. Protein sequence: CASSTSGMEGYGYTF.

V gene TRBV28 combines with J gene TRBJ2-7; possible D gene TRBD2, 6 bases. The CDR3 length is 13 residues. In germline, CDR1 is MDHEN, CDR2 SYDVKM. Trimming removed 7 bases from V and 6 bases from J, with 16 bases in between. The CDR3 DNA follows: TGTGCCAGCACCCTCCCGGGGACTGTCGAGCAGTACTTC. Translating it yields CASTLPGTVEQYF.

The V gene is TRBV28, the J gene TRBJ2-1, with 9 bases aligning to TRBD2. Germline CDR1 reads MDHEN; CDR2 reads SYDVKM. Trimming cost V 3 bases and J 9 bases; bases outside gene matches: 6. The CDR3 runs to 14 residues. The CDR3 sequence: CASSFYSGRFEQFF. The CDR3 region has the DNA TGTGCCAGCAGTTTCTATAGCGGGAGATTTGAGCAGTTCTTC.

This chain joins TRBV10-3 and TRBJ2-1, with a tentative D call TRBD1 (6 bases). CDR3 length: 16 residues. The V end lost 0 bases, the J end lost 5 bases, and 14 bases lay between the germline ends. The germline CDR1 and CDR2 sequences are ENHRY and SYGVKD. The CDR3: CAISESLGGRDNEQFF. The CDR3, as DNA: TGTGCCATCAGTGAGTCGTTAGGGGGACGGGACAATGAGCAGTTCTTC.

CDR3 region: CASSLTSGGEGTQYF. Written as DNA, the CDR3 is TGTGCCAGCAGCTTGACTAGCGGGGGGGAGGGGACCCAGTACTTC. The chain carries TRBV5-4 and TRBJ2-5; 13 bases line up with TRBD2. V trimming: 1 base; J trimming: 7 bases; junction bases outside the gene matches: 4. Germline V lookup: CDR1 SGHNT, CDR2 YYREEE (reference sequence). This CDR3 has 15 residues.

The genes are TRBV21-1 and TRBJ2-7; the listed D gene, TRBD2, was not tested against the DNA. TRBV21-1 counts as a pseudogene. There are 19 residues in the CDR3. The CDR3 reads CASSKALPASGRGPYEQYF. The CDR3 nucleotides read TGTGCCAGCAGCAAAGCGCTTCCTGCTAGCGGGAGGGGTCCCTACGAGCAGTACTTC.

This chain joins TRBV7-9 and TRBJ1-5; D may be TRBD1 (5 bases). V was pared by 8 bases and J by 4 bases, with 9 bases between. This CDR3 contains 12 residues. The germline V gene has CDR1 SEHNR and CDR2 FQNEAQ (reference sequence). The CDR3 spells CASRWGNQPQHF. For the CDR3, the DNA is TGTGCCAGCCGATGGGGGAATCAGCCCCAGCATTTT. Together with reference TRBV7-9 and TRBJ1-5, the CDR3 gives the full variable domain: DTGVSQNPRHKITKRGQNVTFRCDPISEHNRLYWYRQTLGQGPEFLTYFQNEAQLEKSRLLSDRFSAERPKGSFSTLEIQRTEQGDSAMYLCASRWGNQPQHFGDGTRLSIL.

The CDR3 sequence is CASTHTGDYGYTF. CDR3 in DNA: TGTGCCAGTACCCACACGGGGGACTATGGCTACACCTTC. The gene calls are TRBV19 and TRBJ1-2, with D tentatively TRBD1 (5 bases). CDR1 is LNHDA, CDR2 SQIVND, per germline (reference sequence). Trimming took off 7 bases at V and 3 bases at J, with 12 bases between the two ends. The CDR3 length is 13 residues. The entire variable domain, with the rest obtained from reference TRBV19 and TRBJ1-2, is as follows: DGGITQSPKYLFRKEGQNVTLSCEQNLNHDAMYWYRQDPGQGLRLIYYSQIVNDFQKGDIAEGYSVSREKKESFPLTVTSAQKNPTAFYLCASTHTGDYGYTFGSGTRLTVV.

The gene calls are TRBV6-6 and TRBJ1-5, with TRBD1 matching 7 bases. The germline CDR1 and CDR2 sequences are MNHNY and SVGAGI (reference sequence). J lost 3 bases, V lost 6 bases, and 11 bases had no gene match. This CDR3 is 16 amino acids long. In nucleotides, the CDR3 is TGTGCCAGCAGCCAGGGGGAGGGGCCGTTCAATCAGCCCCAGCATTTT. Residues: CASSQGEGPFNQPQHF.

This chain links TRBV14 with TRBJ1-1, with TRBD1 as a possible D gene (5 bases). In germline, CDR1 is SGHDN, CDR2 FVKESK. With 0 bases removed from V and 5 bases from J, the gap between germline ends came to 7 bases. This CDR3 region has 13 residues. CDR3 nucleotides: TGTGCCAGCAGCCAAGAAAGGGGTACTGAAGCTTTCTTT. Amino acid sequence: CASSQERGTEAFF.